These 3 T cell receptor beta chains were all obtained from the same sample, sequenced in a study of monozygotic twins with inflammatory bowel disease. From its re-call of the 5' RACE reads, TCRdb lists each CDR3 protein once, without DNA. The sample has just over 300,000 distinct CDR3 sequences. The sequencing sample was made of blood. The receptor set was obtained from a human donor with ulcerative colitis or Crohn's disease, or a healthy co-twin of an affected twin (not recorded which).

The V call is TRBV6-5, the J call TRBJ2-3; TCRdb outputs TRBD1, but without DNA this stays unchecked. This CDR3 contains 12 residues. CDR1 and CDR2 from the germline V gene are MNHEY and SVGAGI. The CDR3 loop reads CASSQTGVTQYF.

The chain links TRBV5-1 to TRBJ2-7; without DNA, the TCRdb call of TRBD1 cannot be checked. Germline V gene lookup returns CDR1 SGHRS and CDR2 YFSETQ. The CDR3 contains 14 residues. CDR3 loop: CASSTGTGDYEQYF. The variable domain in full, with the rest retrieved from reference TRBV5-1 and TRBJ2-7, is KAGVTQTPRYLIKTRGQQVTLSCSPISGHRSVSWYQQTPGQGLQFLFEYFSETQRNKGNFPGRFSGRQFSNSRSEMNVSTLELGDSALYLCASSTGTGDYEQYFGPGTRLTVT.

The gene calls are TRBV5-6 and TRBJ1-4; no DNA is available, so the TRBD1 call from TCRdb remains unchecked. The CDR3 covers 14 residues. Germline CDR1 reads SGHDT; CDR2 reads YYEEEE. CDR3: CASSLSGTAEKLFF. The complete variable domain, with remaining parts taken from reference TRBV5-6 and TRBJ1-4, reads DAGVTQSPTHLIKTRGQQVTLRCSPKSGHDTVSWYQQALGQGPQFIFQYYEEEERQRGNFPDRFSGHQFPNYSSELNVNALLLGDSALYLCASSLSGTAEKLFFGSGTQLSVL.